One T cell receptor beta chain is described in this entry. Produced via immunoSEQ multiplex PCR; TCRdb's table is partial and in-frame only. The repertoire holds about 100,000 clones, with around 92% as singletons. J lost 0 bases, V lost 5 bases, and 13 bases had no gene match. The CDR3 is 19 amino acids. In germline, CDR1 is SGHTA, CDR2 FQGNSA. These data come from a study of siplizumab effects on memory and regulatory T cells. The chain employs TRBV7-2 and TRBJ2-3; the match to TRBD2 covers 11 bases. The TCR was taken from a human donor in good health. Some clones in this sample may be carry-over from other donors' samples. Sequencing was carried out using CD4+ T cells sorted from blood. CDR3 sequence reads: CASSVGLAGGRTSTDTQYF. The CDR3 region has the DNA TGTGCCAGCAGCGTCGGACTAGCGGGCGGGAGGACTAGCACAGATACGCAGTATTTT.